The rows below give T cell receptor beta chains drawn from one sample of a study of T cells in localized non-small cell lung cancer. Using immunoSEQ multiplex PCR, the repertoire was profiled, and TCRdb retains in-frame clones only, with some absent. The sample lists approximately 2,500 clones; about a fifth were seen once. The source material was normal lung tissue next to the tumor, sampled before any cancer treatment. These receptors all stem from a man aged 40 to 75 with stage I squamous cell lung carcinoma. CDR3s include the opening cysteine and the closing phenylalanine or tryptophan. The D gene is left open where the match is weak. Size is omitted from some rows. Given values are once, few, many or a class for expanded clones.

j_call d_call v_call clone_size cdr3_aa cdr3_nt
TRBJ2-1 TRBD2 TRBV15 - CATSRRLAGEGNNEQFF TGTGCCACCAGCAGGAGATTAGCGGGAGAGGGAAACAATGAGCAGTTCTTC
TRBJ2-1 - TRBV9 - CASSVGAGAYNEQFF TGTGCCAGCAGCGTAGGGGCAGGGGCCTACAATGAGCAGTTCTTC
TRBJ2-7 TRBD1 TRBV5-1 - CASSYGPETGPEQYF TGCGCCAGCAGCTATGGCCCCGAGACAGGGCCCGAGCAGTACTTC
TRBJ2-3 - TRBV29-1 - CSVADSKRDTQYF TGCAGCGTTGCGGACTCAAAACGAGATACGCAGTATTTT
TRBJ2-2 - TRBV11-3 few CASSPDRGAGNTGELFF TGTGCCAGCAGCCCAGACAGAGGGGCGGGGAACACCGGGGAGCTGTTTTTT
TRBJ2-7 TRBD1 TRBV11-3 - CASSLWQGTGPYEQYF TGTGCCAGCAGCTTGTGGCAAGGGACAGGGCCCTACGAGCAGTACTTC
TRBJ1-5 - TRBV19 - CASRDTYQPQHF TGTGCCAGCAGGGACACTTATCAGCCCCAGCATTTT
TRBJ2-2 - TRBV6-8 - CASSYGNGELFF TGTGCCAGCAGTTACGGGAACGGGGAGCTGTTTTTT
TRBJ1-2 - TRBV9 large CASSVVGSLYGYTF TGTGCCAGCAGCGTAGTTGGCAGCCTCTATGGCTACACCTTC
TRBJ2-5 - TRBV19 - CASSPGVQETQYF TGTGCCAGTAGTCCGGGAGTTCAAGAGACCCAGTACTTC
TRBJ2-3 - TRBV11-3 - CASSDPRRTDTQYF TGTGCCAGCAGCGACCCTAGGAGAACAGATACGCAGTATTTT
TRBJ1-1 - TRBV6-8 - CASTSREEYTEAFF TGTGCCAGCACCTCCAGGGAGGAGTACACTGAAGCTTTCTTT
TRBJ2-3 TRBD2 TRBV6-8 few CASLAGDADTQYF TGTGCCAGCCTAGCGGGAGACGCAGATACGCAGTATTTT
TRBJ2-7 - TRBV19 - CASSIRDPYEQYF TGTGCCAGTAGTATCCGGGATCCCTACGAGCAGTACTTC
TRBJ1-1 - TRBV18 few CASSPDNTEAFF TGTGCCAGCTCACCTGATAACACTGAAGCTTTCTTT
TRBJ1-4 TRBD1 TRBV11-3 - CASSLQGAGEKLFF TGTGCCAGCAGCTTACAGGGGGCGGGGGAAAAACTGTTTTTT
TRBJ2-1 - TRBV29-1 - CSVELTGRKGAGEQFF TGCAGCGTTGAGTTAACAGGGAGGAAAGGGGCTGGTGAGCAGTTCTTC
TRBJ1-1 - TRBV11-3 few CASSLGGGNTEAFF TGTGCCAGCAGCTTAGGAGGGGGGAACACTGAAGCTTTCTTT
TRBJ1-4 - TRBV12-5 few CASKRSDREREKLFF TGTGCCAGCAAACGGTCTGATCGAGAGAGGGAAAAACTGTTTTTT
TRBJ1-4 - TRBV11-3 few CASLTGGWNEKLFF TGTGCCAGCCTCACGGGCGGGTGGAATGAAAAACTGTTTTTT
TRBJ1-1 - TRBV18 few CASSPQSNTEAFF TGTGCCAGCTCACCGCAGAGCAACACTGAAGCTTTCTTT
TRBJ1-4 TRBD1 TRBV19 - CASSIGAGTGNEKLFF TGTGCCAGTAGTATAGGGGCCGGGACAGGGAATGAAAAACTGTTTTTT
TRBJ2-3 - TRBV11-3 medium-sized CASSPEDSTDTQYF TGTGCCAGCAGCCCTGAGGACAGTACAGATACGCAGTATTTT
TRBJ2-2 - TRBV14 few CASSQDLEVGTGELFF TGTGCCAGCAGCCAAGATCTCGAGGTTGGCACCGGGGAGCTGTTTTTT
TRBJ2-7 TRBD1 TRBV6-8 - CASRPGQGSYEQYF TGTGCCAGCAGACCGGGACAGGGTTCGTACGAGCAGTACTTC
TRBJ1-1 TRBD1 TRBV6-8 large CASSIGQGNTEAFF TGTGCCAGCAGCATCGGACAGGGAAACACTGAAGCTTTCTTT
TRBJ2-3 - TRBV29-1 - CSVDTGGESTDTQYF TGCAGCGTTGATACAGGGGGGGAAAGCACAGATACGCAGTATTTT
TRBJ1-5 - TRBV19 - CASSRAIEQPQHF TGTGCCAGTAGTAGGGCCATTGAGCAGCCCCAGCATTTT
TRBJ1-1 - TRBV19 - CASKDGGVIRAFF TGTGCCAGTAAAGATGGCGGGGTCATCAGGGCTTTCTTT
TRBJ2-5 TRBD2 TRBV11-3 few CASSPTAGVQETQYF TGTGCCAGCAGCCCCACTGCGGGGGTTCAGGAGACCCAGTACTTC
TRBJ2-3 - TRBV6-8 - CASGGAQDTQYF TGTGCCAGCGGGGGGGCCCAAGATACGCAGTATTTT
TRBJ1-2 TRBD1 TRBV7-7 - CASSLEGDRADYGYTF TGTGCCAGCAGCTTAGAGGGGGACAGGGCTGACTATGGCTACACCTTC
TRBJ2-2 TRBD2 TRBV6-8 medium-sized CAISLAGGTNTGELFF TGTGCCATCAGCCTAGCGGGAGGAACGAACACCGGGGAGCTGTTTTTT
TRBJ1-2 TRBD1 TRBV9 - CASRGTGSNPDNYGYTF TGTGCCAGCAGGGGGACAGGGAGTAACCCCGATAACTATGGCTACACCTTC
TRBJ1-1 - TRBV28 - CASSFRGGGTEAFF TGTGCCAGCAGTTTTCGGGGGGGAGGGACTGAAGCTTTCTTT
TRBJ1-2 - TRBV28 - CASRTPLGSTSYGYTF TGTGCCAGCAGAACCCCCTTAGGCAGCACATCTTATGGCTACACCTTC
TRBJ1-2 TRBD1 TRBV6-8 - CAISAGQEMIRYTF TGTGCCATCAGTGCTGGACAGGAAATGATCCGCTACACCTTC
TRBJ1-2 - TRBV4-1 - CASSQDAGQLYGYTF TGCGCCAGCAGCCAAGACGCCGGACAGCTCTATGGCTACACCTTC
TRBJ1-5 TRBD1 TRBV6-8 few CASSPNPTGGAVSNQPQHF TGTGCCAGCAGTCCGAACCCGACAGGGGGCGCGGTAAGCAATCAGCCCCAGCATTTT
TRBJ2-3 TRBD2 TRBV5-1 - CASSLEEGTSVTDTQYF TGCGCCAGCAGCTTGGAGGAGGGGACTAGCGTCACAGATACGCAGTATTTT
TRBJ1-1 TRBD1 TRBV11-3 medium-sized CASRQGGYGRANTEAFF TGTGCCAGCCGTCAGGGGGGCTATGGAAGAGCGAACACTGAAGCTTTCTTT
TRBJ2-3 - TRBV11-3 few CASIPSQKEGTDTQYF TGTGCCAGCATCCCCTCCCAGAAGGAAGGGACAGATACGCAGTATTTT
TRBJ2-4 - TRBV6-8 - CASSRDVSNGNIQYF TGTGCCAGCAGTCGGGACGTCAGTAATGGAAACATTCAGTACTTC
TRBJ2-3 TRBD1 TRBV6-8 - CAISPGQGGTDTQYF TGTGCCATCAGCCCCGGACAGGGGGGCACAGATACGCAGTATTTT
TRBJ2-1 - TRBV11-3 few CASSSRGAVGAGNEQFF TGTGCCAGCAGCTCCAGGGGAGCGGTTGGGGCGGGGAATGAGCAGTTCTTC
TRBJ2-1 - TRBV7-4 - CASRPTRGGGNEQFF TGTGCCAGCAGACCCACCAGGGGAGGAGGGAATGAGCAGTTCTTC
TRBJ2-5 - TRBV11-3 - CASSLSGGRETQYF TGTGCCAGCAGCTTATCGGGGGGCCGGGAGACCCAGTACTTC
TRBJ2-1 TRBD2 TRBV9 - CASRKGTSGYNEQFF TGTGCCAGCAGAAAGGGGACTAGCGGCTACAATGAGCAGTTCTTC
TRBJ2-1 TRBD2 TRBV28 - CASSFGGDEQFF TGTGCCAGCAGTTTCGGGGGGGATGAGCAGTTCTTC
TRBJ1-5 - TRBV19 - CASSIGSASNQPQHF TGTGCCAGTAGTATAGGCTCGGCGAGCAATCAGCCCCAGCATTTT
TRBJ2-2 TRBD2 TRBV11-3 medium-sized CASSLGERGYAGELFF TGTGCCAGCAGCTTAGGCGAGCGGGGGTACGCCGGGGAGCTGTTTTTT